These 26 T cell receptor beta chains were all obtained from the same sample, sequenced in a study of cytomegalovirus exposure and HLA in healthy donors (dated by TCRdb to the late 2010s). Preparation of the library involved the immunoSEQ multiplex PCR assay. For the multiplex PCR, a mixture combining 60 forward primers for TCR Vbeta segments and 13 reverse primers for TCR Jbeta segments was used. Not all clones reach the TCRdb copy of this immuneACCESS table, which keeps in-frame sequences only. Checked studies attribute under half of the gap to unresolved V genes and leave the rest unexplained. The sample table shows some 180,000 clones, and around 80% are seen once. The ten largest make up roughly 1.7% of the sample. Material: PBMCs. Receptors originate from a man in his forties in good health and CMV-seropositive.

The gene calls are TRBV9 and TRBJ2-1, with TRBD2 identical over 7 bases. This CDR3 region has 14 residues. After removal of 1 base from V and 8 bases from J, the junction contained 6 bases not matched to a gene. Germline CDR1 is SGDLS and CDR2 is YYNGEE. This CDR3 reads CASSVQASGDEQFF. CDR3 DNA sequence: TGTGCCAGCAGCGTACAAGCTAGCGGCGATGAGCAGTTCTTC.

CDR3 nucleotide sequence: TGTGCCAGCAGCCAGGGACAGGGGCCCTACGAGCAGTACTTC. It translates to CASSQGQGPYEQYF. The chain uses TRBV14 and TRBJ2-7, with 10 bases aligning to TRBD1. After removal of 3 bases from V and 2 bases from J, the junction contained 1 base not matched to a gene. Germline CDR1 SGHDN, CDR2 FVKESK. This CDR3 contains 14 residues.

The genes are TRBV28 and TRBJ1-5, with D possibly matching TRBD1 (5 bases). CDR3 length: 15 amino acids. The V gene's germline CDR1 is MDHEN and CDR2 SYDVKM. Trimming took off 6 bases at V and 15 bases at J, with 27 bases between the two ends. CDR3 nucleotides: TGTGCCAGCAGCCCTTTCGCGGGGGAGAAAAGCCTTTCGCATTTT. It specifies CASSPFAGEKSLSHF.

CDR3 sequence (DNA): TGTGCCTGGAGTCTCTTGCGGGTCCCGCAAGAGACCCAGTACTTC. Amino acid sequence: CAWSLLRVPQETQYF. The rearrangement uses TRBV30 and TRBJ2-5; a possible D gene is TRBD2 (5 bases). Germline values: CDR1 GTSNPN, CDR2 SVGIG (reference sequence). Trimming left V 2 bases short and J 2 bases short, with 15 bases between. This CDR3 contains 15 residues.

CDR3 protein: CASSEGTGVYGYTF. CDR3 in DNA: TGTGCCAGCAGTGAGGGGACAGGGGTCTATGGCTACACCTTC. V is TRBV2 and J is TRBJ1-2; 10 bases match TRBD1. CDR3 length equals 14 residues. Trimming removed 3 bases from V and 4 bases from J; junction bases left unmatched: 2. From germline, CDR1 is SNHLY and CDR2 FYNNEI.

This rearrangement joins TRBV27 to TRBJ2-1; D not certain. Trimming stripped 5 bases from V and 8 bases from J, with 19 bases between. The germline gives CDR1 MNHEY, CDR2 SMNVEV (reference sequence). This CDR3 comprises 15 residues. In DNA form, the CDR3 reads TGTGCCAGCAGTCGTAGACTCCGACGGTTAGATGAGCAGTTCTTC. Residues: CASSRRLRRLDEQFF.

This clone was found once. The chain recombines TRBV29-1 with TRBJ2-1; D might be TRBD2 (5 bases). The germline gives CDR1 SQVTM, CDR2 ANQGSEA. Trimming removed 8 bases at V and 8 bases at J, with 16 bases between. The CDR3 is 12 residues long. CDR3 residues: CSFRPGLDEQFF. In DNA form, the CDR3 reads TGCAGCTTCAGACCGGGGTTGGATGAGCAGTTCTTC.

This clone was counted only a few times. The chain uses TRBV5-1 and TRBJ1-3, with no clear D. Germline V lookup: CDR1 SGHRS, CDR2 YFSETQ. The V and J ends lost 4 bases and 0 bases respectively, with 11 bases between them. The CDR3 contains 15 residues. The CDR3 region is CASSAAGGSGNTIYF. CDR3 bases: TGCGCCAGCAGCGCCGCAGGAGGCTCTGGAAACACCATATATTTT.

The gene calls are TRBV19 and TRBJ1-1, with no clear D. V was cut by 3 bases and J by 1 base, with 18 bases left in between. Germline CDR1 reads LNHDA; CDR2 reads SQIVND (reference sequence). The CDR3 sequence is 17 residues long. This CDR3 reads CASSILGGEGANTEAFF. CDR3 nucleotide sequence: TGTGCCAGTAGTATTTTGGGCGGTGAGGGAGCGAACACTGAAGCTTTCTTT. Drawing the rest from reference TRBV19 and TRBJ1-1, the complete variable domain is DGGITQSPKYLFRKEGQNVTLSCEQNLNHDAMYWYRQDPGQGLRLIYYSQIVNDFQKGDIAEGYSVSREKKESFPLTVTSAQKNPTAFYLCASSILGGEGANTEAFFGQGTRLTVV.

The rearrangement links TRBV6-1 to TRBJ1-4; TRBD1 aligns across 7 bases. The CDR3 is 15 residues long. Unmatched junction bases numbered 2, after V lost 0 bases and J lost 4 bases. Germline V CDR1 and CDR2: MNHNS, SASEGT. CDR3 protein: CASSEAGTVNEKLFF. CDR3 nucleotide sequence: TGTGCCAGCAGTGAAGCCGGGACAGTTAATGAAAAACTGTTTTTT.

The V and J genes are TRBV29-1 and TRBJ2-1, with D possibly matching TRBD1 (6 bases). This CDR3 region has 14 residues. The germline gives CDR1 SQVTM, CDR2 ANQGSEA. V gave up 1 base and J gave up 7 bases, with 14 bases separating them. The CDR3 spells CSVEGGQWDNEQFF. In nucleotides, the CDR3 is TGCAGCGTTGAAGGTGGACAGTGGGATAATGAGCAGTTCTTC.

About this clone itself: At one end the junction does not follow the germline gene, possibly because of a read error. V and J are TRBV7-9 and TRBJ1-5, with TRBD1 matching over 10 bases. Germline lookup yields CDR1 SEHNR and CDR2 FQNEAQ (reference sequence). The CDR3 spans 15 residues. The CDR3 sequence is CSSSFGTGVNQPQHF. For the CDR3, the DNA is TGTTCCAGCAGCTTCGGGACAGGGGTCAATCAGCCCCAGCATTTT.

This clone was counted only a few times. The rearrangement links TRBV5-5 to TRBJ2-2; weak D call: TRBD1 (6 bases). V dropped 3 bases and J dropped 0 bases, with 15 bases sitting between them. This CDR3 region has 17 residues. Germline V lookup: CDR1 SGHKS, CDR2 YYEKEE (reference sequence). The CDR3, as DNA: TGTGCCAGCAGCTGGGTGACAGGTTTCGCGAACACCGGGGAGCTGTTTTTT. Amino acids: CASSWVTGFANTGELFF.

This sequence joins TRBV5-4 and TRBJ2-7; the match to TRBD1 covers 10 bases. The CDR3 contains 14 residues. From germline, CDR1 is SGHNT and CDR2 YYREEE (reference sequence). The V segment lost 4 bases and the J segment 3 bases; nucleotides outside the gene matches: 4. The chain's CDR3 is CASSLGQGNYEQYF. CDR3 bases: TGTGCCAGCAGCCTGGGACAGGGGAACTACGAGCAGTACTTC. Full variable domain (missing parts from reference TRBV5-4 and TRBJ2-7): ETGVTQSPTHLIKTRGQQVTLRCSSQSGHNTVSWYQQALGQGPQFIFQYYREEENGRGNFPPRFSGLQFPNYSSELNVNALELDDSALYLCASSLGQGNYEQYFGPGTRLTVT.

The V and J genes are TRBV6-5 and TRBJ2-7; D may be TRBD1 (5 bases). The germline V and J ends were trimmed by 2 bases and 3 bases, with 8 bases remaining between them. The CDR3 is 13 residues long. CDR1 and CDR2 from the germline V gene are MNHEY and SVGAGI. Here the CDR3 reads CASSYQGYYEQYF. DNA of the CDR3: TGTGCCAGCAGTTACCAGGGATACTACGAGCAGTACTTC.

The chain links TRBV15 to TRBJ2-7, with 10 bases lining up with TRBD1. CDR3 length equals 15 residues. Trimming at V came to 3 bases and at J to 4 bases, leaving 6 bases not matched to a gene. Germline assignment: CDR1 LNHNV and CDR2 YYDKDF (reference sequence). The CDR3: CATSRFAGQGYEQYF. Here the CDR3 DNA reads TGTGCCACCAGCAGGTTTGCGGGACAGGGGTACGAGCAGTACTTC.

The chain has TRBV6-6 and TRBJ1-1, with D perhaps matching TRBD1 (6 bases). The CDR3 spans 13 residues. Per germline, CDR1 MNHNY and CDR2 SVGAGI (reference sequence). Trimming left V 2 bases short and J 7 bases short, with 11 bases between. The CDR3 sequence: CASSYLGAGEAFF. The CDR3 nucleotides read TGTGCCAGCAGTTACCTGGGGGCGGGTGAAGCTTTCTTT.

Only a few counts were recorded for this clone. The V call is TRBV28, the J call TRBJ1-1; D is unresolved. The germline V gene has CDR1 MDHEN and CDR2 SYDVKM. Trimming pared 3 bases from V and 1 base from J, leaving 3 bases between. This CDR3 has 12 residues. CDR3 bases: TGTGCCAGCAGTTTGAGGAACACTGAAGCTTTCTTT. Its translation is CASSLRNTEAFF.

V usage is TRBV5-4 and J usage is TRBJ2-1; D is undetermined. The CDR3 is made up of 12 amino acids. V lost 0 bases, J lost 5 bases, and 3 bases lay in between. Germline loops: CDR1 SGHNT, CDR2 YYREEE (reference sequence). The DNA for the CDR3 is TGTGCCAGCAGCTTGGTCAACAATGAGCAGTTCTTC. It encodes CASSLVNNEQFF.

The rearrangement uses TRBV7-2 and TRBJ1-1; the match to TRBD1 covers 7 bases. This CDR3 region has 14 residues. The ends lost 4 bases at V and 5 bases at J; junction bases unmatched: 7. Germline-derived CDR1 and CDR2 are SGHTA and FQGNSA. CDR3 coding DNA: TGTGCCAGCAGCTCACGGAGGGGGCCTACTGAAGCTTTCTTT. The encoded protein is CASSSRRGPTEAFF.

Of note for this clone: Other nucleotide sequences from this sample produce the same CDR3. The chain is built from TRBV12-5 and TRBJ1-5; D is undetermined. CDR1 is LGHNT and CDR2 is FRNRAP in the germline V gene. The CDR3 runs 13 residues. Trimming took 1 base from V and 4 from J, leaving 5 bases between them. The CDR3 protein is CASGLGLNQPQHF. The CDR3 DNA is TGTGCTAGTGGTTTGGGACTAAATCAGCCCCAGCATTTT.

The chain is built from TRBV5-4 and TRBJ1-2; D is perhaps TRBD1 (6 bases). CDR1 is SGHNT and CDR2 is YYREEE in the germline V gene (reference sequence). The CDR3 runs to 14 residues. With 3 bases removed from V and 5 bases from J, the gap between germline ends came to 14 bases. This CDR3 is CASSSESRGYGYTF. CDR3 coding DNA: TGTGCCAGCAGCTCAGAGAGCAGGGGTTATGGCTACACCTTC.

This chain connects TRBV7-9 to TRBJ2-7, with 7 bases matching TRBD1. CDR3 length: 15 residues. V lost 5 bases to trimming and J lost 3 bases; unmatched junction nucleotides: 10. Per germline, CDR1 SEHNR and CDR2 FQNEAQ (reference sequence). In nucleotides, the CDR3 is TGTGCCAGCAGCGGTTCCCGGGACAGTAACTACGAGCAGTACTTC. Translation: CASSGSRDSNYEQYF.

For this clone: An end of the junction does not agree with germline; a read error may underlie this. The gene calls are TRBV30 and TRBJ2-6, with D possibly being TRBD1 (5 bases). The length of the CDR3 is 14 residues. The germline gives CDR1 GTSNPN, CDR2 SVGIG (reference sequence). The CDR3 loop reads CACPNGSGANGLTF. CDR3 sequence (DNA): TGTGCCTGCCCCAATGGGTCTGGGGCCAACGGCCTGACTTTC. Supplemented by reference TRBV30 and TRBJ2-6, the full variable domain reads SQTIHQWPATLVQPVGSPLSLECTVEGTSNPNLYWYRQAAGRGLQLLFYSVGIGQISSEVPQNLSASRPQDRQFILSSKKLLLSDSGFYLCACPNGSGANGLTFGAGSRLTVL.

This clone came up once. The chain uses TRBV2 and TRBJ1-1; tentative D call: TRBD1 (6 bases). V lost 2 bases and J lost 0, with 10 bases in between. The germline V gene encodes CDR1 SNHLY and CDR2 FYNNEI. The CDR3 consists of 15 residues. In DNA, the CDR3 is TGTGCCAGCAGTGAATTTGGACAGTTGAACACTGAAGCTTTCTTT. It yields the protein CASSEFGQLNTEAFF.

The CDR3 DNA reads as TGTGCCACTCTTAGGGGTCTCGCTAGCAATCAGCCCCAGCATTTT. This codes for CATLRGLASNQPQHF. The rearrangement links TRBV6-6 to TRBJ1-5, with D maybe TRBD1 (5 bases). Germline V CDR1 and CDR2: MNHNY, SVGAGI (reference sequence). This CDR3 contains 15 residues. Trimming removed 10 bases at V and 0 bases at J, with 16 bases between.